The 18 T cell receptor beta chains in this list originate from one sample, sequenced in a study of OX40 agonist ivuxolimab in advanced cancers. Assay: immunoSEQ multiplex PCR; the TCRdb copy retains only in-frame clones and omits some. Here the sample spans about 26,000 clones, roughly 89% being singletons. This sample comprised CD4+ or CD8+ T cells sorted from blood, obtained in a trial of the OX40 agonist ivuxolimab. Receptors were obtained from an adult with an advanced solid tumor such as melanoma, head and neck, liver or kidney cancer.

V is TRBV6-4 and J is TRBJ1-1, with D unresolved. CDR1 and CDR2 from the germline V gene are MRHNA and SNTAGT. The germline V and J ends were trimmed by 0 bases and 0 bases, with 14 bases remaining between them. The CDR3 has 17 amino acids. The CDR3 DNA reads as TGTGCCAGCAGTGACTCGATAGCGGCCTCAGTGAACACTGAAGCTTTCTTT. It translates to CASSDSIAASVNTEAFF.

The sample holds one count of this clone. The chain has TRBV4-1 and TRBJ1-2; tentatively, D is TRBD1 (5 bases). Germline lookup yields CDR1 MGHRA and CDR2 YSYEKL. The CDR3 extends over 15 amino acids. Between the trimmed V and J ends, which lost 1 base and 4 bases, there was a span of 13 bases. CDR3 residues: CASSQVRAGSYGYTF. The CDR3 bases are TGCGCCAGCAGCCAAGTCAGGGCCGGGAGCTATGGCTACACCTTC.

This chain links TRBV19 with TRBJ2-3; the D gene is possibly TRBD1 (6 bases). V lost 7 bases and J 2 bases, leaving 22 bases between the germline ends. This CDR3 spans 17 amino acids. The V gene's germline CDR1 is LNHDA and CDR2 SQIVND (reference sequence). The CDR3 DNA sequence: TGTGCCAGTAACCCGGCCGGGACACTCTACCCCACAGATACGCAGTATTTT. This gives the protein CASNPAGTLYPTDTQYF.

On this clone: Germline is not matched at one junction end, which may reflect a read error. The chain employs TRBV7-2 and TRBJ2-2; TRBD2 agrees at 9 bases. The germline gives CDR1 SGHTA, CDR2 FQGNSA. The CDR3 is 17 residues long. As DNA, the CDR3 is TGTGCCAGCAGCTTAGACAGACTAGCGGTTCACACCGGGGAACTGTTTTTT. This codes for CASSLDRLAVHTGELFF.

This sequence joins TRBV21-1 and TRBJ1-6; the table's D call of TRBD1 was not tested on the DNA. TRBV21-1 corresponds to a pseudogene. The CDR3 sequence is 16 residues long. CDR3 DNA: TGTGCCAGCAGCAAATTGGGGTCAGGGTGTAATTCACCCCTCCACTTT. It yields the protein CASSKLGSGCNSPLHF.

V is TRBV10-2 and J is TRBJ2-7; D gene unclear. The CDR3 totals 15 residues. V lost 4 bases and J lost 5, with 18 bases in between. Per germline, CDR1 WSHSY and CDR2 SAAADI. The chain's CDR3 is CASSVPTFGVDEQYF. The CDR3 region has the DNA TGCGCCAGCAGTGTACCTACCTTTGGTGTGGACGAGCAGTACTTC.

The chain links TRBV19 to TRBJ2-1; D call uncertain. The ends were cut back, 1 base at V and 5 bases at J, with 6 bases in the middle. This CDR3 has 13 residues. Per the germline V gene, CDR1 is LNHDA and CDR2 is SQIVND (reference sequence). CDR3 amino acids: CASSIGWNNEQFF. CDR3 bases: TGTGCCAGTAGTATAGGGTGGAACAATGAGCAGTTCTTC. The variable domain in full, with the rest retrieved from reference TRBV19 and TRBJ2-1, is DGGITQSPKYLFRKEGQNVTLSCEQNLNHDAMYWYRQDPGQGLRLIYYSQIVNDFQKGDIAEGYSVSREKKESFPLTVTSAQKNPTAFYLCASSIGWNNEQFFGPGTRLTVL.

V and J are TRBV5-1 and TRBJ2-1; TRBD2 matches 10 bases. CDR1 and CDR2 from the germline V gene are SGHRS and YFSETQ. CDR3 length equals 16 residues. V lost 1 base, J lost 2 bases, and 3 bases stayed unmatched. The CDR3 sequence: CASSLTSGTTYNEQFF. DNA for the CDR3: TGCGCCAGCAGCTTGACTAGCGGGACTACCTACAATGAGCAGTTCTTC. Supplemented by reference TRBV5-1 and TRBJ2-1, the full variable domain reads KAGVTQTPRYLIKTRGQQVTLSCSPISGHRSVSWYQQTPGQGLQFLFEYFSETQRNKGNFPGRFSGRQFSNSRSEMNVSTLELGDSALYLCASSLTSGTTYNEQFFGPGTRLTVL.

This chain uses TRBV6-5 with TRBJ2-7; maybe TRBD1 (6 bases). The CDR3 sequence is 15 residues long. In germline, CDR1 is MNHEY, CDR2 SVGAGI. V was clipped by 5 bases and J by 3 bases, with 17 bases between them. For the CDR3, the DNA is TGTGCCAGCAGTAGAAGTCTCTGGGACAACTACGAGCAGTACTTC. Amino acid sequence: CASSRSLWDNYEQYF.

The V gene is TRBV6-5, the J gene TRBJ1-2; the D gene is possibly TRBD1 (5 bases). The germline gives CDR1 MNHEY, CDR2 SVGAGI. The CDR3 sequence is 13 residues long. The ends were cut back, 4 bases at V and 3 bases at J, with 9 bases in the middle. The chain's CDR3 is CASSSDTDYGYTF. The CDR3 DNA reads as TGTGCCAGCAGTTCGGACACAGACTATGGCTACACCTTC.

This chain uses TRBV19 with TRBJ2-7; no clear D gene. Germline V CDR1 and CDR2: LNHDA, SQIVND (reference sequence). Trimming took 4 bases from V and 0 from J, leaving 7 bases between them. The length of the CDR3 is 13 residues. The CDR3 coding sequence is TGTGCCAGTAGTAGCGCGATCTCCTACGAGCAGTACTTC. It encodes CASSSAISYEQYF.

This clone was counted a few times. The V and J genes are TRBV9 and TRBJ2-5, with 10 bases that match TRBD1. Germline assignment: CDR1 SGDLS and CDR2 YYNGEE. The trim removed 4 bases at V and 7 bases at J, leaving 10 bases unmatched. The CDR3 totals 15 residues. Here the CDR3 reads CASSPQGQGDGTQYF. DNA of the CDR3: TGTGCCAGCAGCCCCCAAGGACAGGGGGACGGGACCCAGTACTTC.

By share, this clone ranks as medium-sized (0.01 to 0.1%). This clone may be a read error of a much larger clone one base away. The V call is TRBV5-1, the J call TRBJ2-5, with D tentatively TRBD2 (7 bases). The CDR3 covers 16 residues. The V end was cut by 0 bases, the J end by 5 bases, with 17 bases between. Germline assignment: CDR1 SGHRS and CDR2 YFSETQ. CDR3 amino acids: CASSLAEGGDGETQYF. The CDR3 region has the DNA TGCGCCAGCAGCTTGGCCGAAGGGGGGGATGGGGAGACCCAGTACTTC. The entire variable domain, with the rest obtained from reference TRBV5-1 and TRBJ2-5, is as follows: KAGVTQTPRYLIKTRGQQVTLSCSPISGHRSVSWYQQTPGQGLQFLFEYFSETQRNKGNFPGRFSGRQFSNSRSEMNVSTLELGDSALYLCASSLAEGGDGETQYFGPGTRLLVL.

J is TRBJ2-4 and V is TRBV7-3, with D unresolved. Trimming stripped 4 bases from V and 6 bases from J, with 16 bases between. Germline assignment: CDR1 SGHTA and CDR2 FQGTGA. The CDR3 length is 15 residues. For the CDR3, the DNA is TGTGCCAGCAGCTGGAAGGCCCCCTACATAAACATTCAGTACTTC. This codes for CASSWKAPYINIQYF.

This chain connects TRBV12-5 to TRBJ1-1, with 7 nucleotides matching TRBD1. Trimming at V came to 5 bases and at J to 4 bases, leaving 4 bases not matched to a gene. The V gene's germline CDR1 is LGHNT and CDR2 FRNRAP. The CDR3 contains 13 residues. The CDR3 protein is CASGTGAGTEAFF. CDR3 nucleotides: TGTGCTAGTGGTACAGGGGCCGGCACTGAAGCTTTCTTT.

The V gene is TRBV4-3, the J gene TRBJ1-5, with unresolved D. The CDR3 runs 15 residues. Germline assignment: CDR1 LGHNA and CDR2 YSLEER. V lost 0 bases and J 6 bases, leaving 12 bases between the germline ends. The CDR3 DNA is TGCGCCAGCAGCCAAGATTTGGGGTGGGGTCAGCCCCAGCATTTT. Amino acid sequence: CASSQDLGWGQPQHF.

The V and J genes are TRBV5-6 and TRBJ1-1; D might be TRBD1 (5 bases). CDR3 length equals 17 residues. Germline-derived CDR1 and CDR2 are SGHDT and YYEEEE. Between the trimmed V and J ends, which lost 5 bases and 4 bases, there was a span of 24 bases. CDR3 sequence: CASRLWGTPVDATEAFF. The DNA for the CDR3 is TGTGCCAGCAGGTTATGGGGCACCCCGGTAGACGCCACTGAAGCTTTCTTT.

V usage is TRBV10-3 and J usage is TRBJ2-1; 9 bases map to TRBD2. J was trimmed by 2 bases and V by 2 bases; bases with no gene match: 4. The CDR3 covers 16 residues. In germline, CDR1 is ENHRY, CDR2 SYGVKD. CDR3 bases: TGTGCCATCAGTGAGAGCAGCGGGGGGCCCTACAATGAGCAGTTCTTC. Translating it yields CAISESSGGPYNEQFF.